The source of this T cell receptor beta chain is a study of regulatory T cells in long-lasting Graves disease. As to time point: newly diagnosed GD, antithyroid drugs for less than 3 months. With RNA extracted from PBMCs as input, the TCR library was made. J was trimmed by 7 bases and V by 5 bases; bases with no gene match: 10. There are 15 residues in the CDR3. Per the germline V gene, CDR1 is SEHNR and CDR2 is FQNEAQ (reference sequence). Combining iRepertoire HTBI primers with Arm-PCR of CDR3 regions, the authors built TCR beta libraries. Each CDR3 protein gets one entry after TCRdb re-called the multiplex PCR reads with MiXCR. Here the sample spans some 450,000 distinct CDR3 sequences, about 15% being singletons. Notes on the study in general: Persistent disease favored TRBV28, TRBJ1-2 and TRBJ2-5. Comparison showed that persistent patients shared more public clonotypes (around 3,000) than new patients (nearly 1,000). Persistent Graves' patients had lower TCR diversity than newly diagnosed ones.

This clonotype was recorded a few times. Its antigen is undetermined. A further study also used this sample, focusing on T cells in Graves' hyperthyroidism and ophthalmopathy. That source adds: A set of HTBI primers served as the primers for a first-round RT-PCR of the TCR CDR3.

The clonotype originates from a woman in her 30s with Graves disease. The gene calls are TRBV7-9 and TRBJ1-4, with TRBD1 matching 7 bases. This specimen consisted of peripheral blood mononuclear cells (PBMCs), obtained at new diagnosis, from a patient treated with antithyroid drugs. In DNA, the CDR3 is TGTGCCAGCAGCAAACAGACAGGGTTCGGTGAAAAACTGTTTTTT. Translated, it gives CASSKQTGFGEKLFF.